Detailed here is one T cell receptor beta chain. This clone counts as medium-sized (0.01 to 0.1%). What this receptor recognizes is not known. Per-nucleotide qualities are absent, and no much larger clonotype sits a single base away. These data originate in a study of metastatic and nonmetastatic thyroid tumors (dated by TCRdb to the early 2020s). Notes on the research overall: The researchers compared repertoires between peripheral blood samples and tumor or nodule tissue samples from patients with malignant or benign thyroid disease.

Overall study outcomes, separate from this receptor: In both blood and tumor samples, malignant tumors were reported to have significantly higher TCR beta diversity than benign nodules.

Library prep was done by PCR. TCRdb names Illumina HiSeq 4000 as the instrument used. The TCR beta-chain CDR3 region of each patient was profiled by high-throughput sequencing. The authors' pipeline ran thus. A classifier to discriminate distant-metastatic papillary thyroid cancer patients was built from CDR3 differences across clinicopathological groups. To measure repertoire diversity the researchers used the Shannon index, while the Morisita-Horn index served to gauge how similar the tumor and blood repertoires were. The raw public reads went through TCRdb reprocessing: fastp at Q25, MiXCR clone calling, in-frame beta chains kept. Clone size and V and J calls follow TCRdb, not the original study. The sample table shows 5,000 to 7,000 clones, and around a third are seen once. The top ten constitute 35% to 45% of the sample. None of the patients had been given any treatment before thyroid surgery. The study retrospectively analysed patient clinical samples collected from about 2012 to 2019 using T-cell receptor beta sequencing.

The material sequenced was tumor tissue. The clonotype originates from a female donor with papillary thyroid cancer or a benign thyroid nodule (not recorded which). Some clones in this sample may be carry-over from other donors' samples.

Read as DNA, the sequence is TGTGCCAGCTCCCCGGAGAGGCGGAACACTGAAGCTTTCTTT. Its translation is CASSPERRNTEAFF. The chain joins TRBV18 to TRBJ1-1; no D gene can be assigned with confidence. The germline V gene sets CDR1 to KGHSH and CDR2 to LQKENI. Trimming at the junction amounts to 6 bases on V and 1 base on J, and the germline ends lie 12 bases apart. From its cysteine to its phenylalanine, the CDR3 spans 14 amino acids. The DNA shown is the 42-base CDR3, in frame from base 1.